This record covers a single TCR beta chain. Its antigen is unidentified. The ends were cut back, 0 bases at V and 5 bases at J, with 11 bases in the middle. Germline assignment: CDR1 ENHRY and CDR2 SYGVKD. This CDR3 contains 15 residues. The record originates from a study of T cell responses to AZD1222 COVID-19 vaccine. Study-wide results and caveats: The span of vaccine-associated CD4 TCRs extended across spike, with dominance at 160-218 and 743-854. Epitopes outside B.1.351 and B.1.1.7 mutated regions reportedly drew nearly half of spike TCRs.

Profiled with immunoSEQ multiplex PCR; TCRdb holds only in-frame clones, not every one. The sample shows approximately 82,000 clones, 70% to 90% of them seen only once. The clonotype originates from an adult in good health. The sequencing here drew on peripheral blood, taken on day 0 of AZD1222 vaccination. The rearrangement joins TRBV10-3 to TRBJ1-5; tentatively, D is TRBD1 (6 bases). CDR3 sequence (DNA): TGTGCCATCAGTGAGTCTAGGGCAGGGGATCAGCCCCAGCATTTT. Translating it yields CAISESRAGDQPQHF.